These 2 T cell receptor beta chains were sequenced from one sample in a study of control samples from healthy donors and cancer patients. Profiled with immunoSEQ multiplex PCR; TCRdb holds only in-frame clones, not every one. In the table there are under 150,000 clones, more than 70% of which are singletons. The material sequenced was blood. The receptors here all came from a woman in her 70s in good health.

The CDR3 is CASSAGGQKIETQYF. The DNA of the CDR3 is TGCGCCAGCAGTGCGGGGGGACAGAAGATAGAGACCCAGTACTTC. The V gene is TRBV5-1, the J gene TRBJ2-5; a weak D match, TRBD2 (8 bases). With 5 bases removed from V and 4 bases from J, the gap between germline ends came to 18 bases. Germline-derived CDR1 and CDR2 are SGHRS and YFSETQ. This CDR3 spans 15 amino acids.

The V gene is TRBV6-5, the J gene TRBJ2-7; 7 nucleotides align to TRBD1. Germline CDR1 reads MNHEY; CDR2 reads SVGAGI. V trimming: 6 bases; J trimming: 4 bases; junction bases outside the gene matches: 3. The CDR3 is made up of 12 amino acids. This CDR3 reads CASRIQGYEQYF. DNA of the CDR3: TGTGCCAGCAGGATACAGGGGTACGAGCAGTACTTC.